This T cell receptor (beta chain) comes out of a study of CD8+CD57+ T cells in acquired aplastic anemia. Study background: Quantities of DNA derived from sorted CD4+ and CD8+ cells averaged around 3 ug.

Trimming cost V 7 bases and J 5 bases, with 24 bases left between them. CDR3 length equals 17 residues. The study, taken as a whole, reports: Patients were compared with controls for CD8+ Simpson's diversity, and no significant difference emerged. Patients and controls had in common 25 to 30 CD8+ CDR3 sequences.

A note on this clonotype: Antigen specificity is unknown.

CDR3 and TCR beta VDJ profiling relied on genomic DNA as the template. Via MiXCR, TCRdb re-called the reads, giving one row per CDR3 protein. The sample lists some 290,000 distinct CDR3 sequences; around three fifths were seen once. Material: sorted CD4+, CD8+, or CD8+CD57+ T cells (not recorded which) from PBMCs. This sequence was found in a human donor with severe aplastic anemia or a healthy control (not recorded which). This chain connects TRBV12-3 or TRBV12-4 to TRBJ2-1; D ambiguous. CDR3 DNA sequence: TGTGCCAGCACCATAAGGGTTACAGCCCCAAACCACAATGAGCAGTTCTTC. This translates into CASTIRVTAPNHNEQFF.